The 27 T cell receptor beta chains presented below share a single source sample, sequenced in a study of spatial heterogeneity in lung cancer (dated by TCRdb to between 2018 and 2020). This sample's time point label indicates: sample taken at primary tumor resection. Whole RNA extracted from tumor and nontumor lung tissue, or from cryopreserved PBMC samples, was used for TCR sequencing without cell sorting. The library was obtained by 5' RACE. Sequencing used a NextSeq 500. Using fastp trimming at Q25 and MiXCR clonotype assembly, TCRdb reanalyzed the public sequencing data and kept in-frame beta chains. Every entry covers one CDR3 protein and lists the most common genes and DNA from its rows. This sample lists over 25,000 distinct CDR3 sequences; 7.5% to 9.5% were detected once. The ten top clones hold under 40% of the sample. The specimen comprised PBMCs, sampled at surgery. The source of these receptors is a female donor with early-stage non-small cell lung cancer.

This clonotype was picked up many times. J is TRBJ1-2 and V is TRBV12-3 or TRBV12-4, with 9 bases fitting TRBD1. The CDR3 runs to 15 residues. The ends lost 5 bases at V and 5 bases at J; junction bases unmatched: 9. This CDR3 is CASSIGTGIRYGYTF. The CDR3 DNA sequence: TGTGCCAGCAGTATTGGGACAGGGATACGGTATGGCTACACCTTC.

This clonotype was recorded at least ten times. V is TRBV12-3 or TRBV12-4 and J is TRBJ2-7; 8 bases match TRBD2. The V segment lost 5 bases and the J segment 7 bases; nucleotides outside the gene matches: 7. CDR3 length: 13 residues. The DNA for the CDR3 is TGTGCCAGCAGTCCCGACCGACTAGCGGAGCAGTACTTC. It translates to CASSPDRLAEQYF.

This clonotype was seen more than once but under ten times. The V and J genes are TRBV10-2 and TRBJ1-6; D is unclear. CDR1 is WSHSY and CDR2 is SAAADI in the germline V gene. The CDR3 runs 13 residues. Between the trimmed V and J ends, which lost 7 bases and 5 bases, there was a span of 9 bases. CDR3: CASTEFNNSPLHF. The CDR3 bases are TGCGCCAGCACGGAGTTTAATAATTCACCCCTCCACTTT.

This clonotype has a count of ten or more. The chain joins TRBV6-2 or TRBV6-3 to TRBJ2-6; D is undetermined. Trimming took 4 bases from V and 13 from J, leaving 11 bases between them. The CDR3 is 12 amino acids. Germline values: CDR1 MNHEY, CDR2 SVGEGT. In DNA, the CDR3 is TGTGCCAGCAGTTTATCGACGTTTGTCCTGACTTTC. This sequence encodes CASSLSTFVLTF.

This clonotype has at least ten counts. The gene calls are TRBV21-1 and TRBJ2-7; the D call of TRBD1 is as the table states it, not checked on the DNA. TRBV21-1 constitutes a pseudogene. This CDR3 contains 12 residues. The CDR3 region is CASSPFRAEQYV. The CDR3 region has the DNA TGTGCCAGCAGCCCTTTCAGGGCCGAGCAGTACGTC.

J is TRBJ1-6 and V is TRBV6-2 or TRBV6-3; D is unresolved. The V gene lost 6 bases and the J gene lost 13 bases, with 13 bases spanning the gap. The CDR3 covers 12 residues. The germline CDR1 and CDR2 sequences are MNHEY and SVGEGT. The CDR3 sequence: CASRLPEAPLHF. The CDR3 DNA follows: TGTGCCAGCAGGCTCCCGGAGGCCCCCCTCCACTTT.

This clonotype was counted at least ten times. The gene calls are TRBV9 and TRBJ2-3; D not certain. V was cut by 4 bases and J by 4 bases, with 16 bases left in between. Germline V gene data show CDR1 as SGDLS and CDR2 as YYNGEE. The CDR3 runs to 15 residues. This CDR3 is CASSPRGTHADTQYF. The CDR3 coding sequence is TGTGCCAGCAGCCCTAGAGGAACGCACGCAGATACGCAGTATTTT. The full variable domain, in which reference TRBV9 and TRBJ2-3 provide the parts outside the CDR3, is DSGVTQTPKHLITATGQRVTLRCSPRSGDLSVYWYQQSLDQGLQFLIQYYNGEERAKGNILERFSAQQFPDLHSELNLSSLELGDSALYFCASSPRGTHADTQYFGPGTRLTVL.

This clonotype was picked up many times. This rearrangement joins TRBV12-3 or TRBV12-4 to TRBJ2-1; 11 bases match TRBD2. CDR3 length: 11 amino acids. The V gene end was trimmed by 3 bases and the J gene end by 14 bases; junction bases not matched to a gene: 0. CDR3 in amino acids: CASSFSGREFF. For the CDR3, the DNA is TGTGCCAGCAGTTTTAGCGGGAGGGAGTTCTTC.

This clonotype came up many times. The rearrangement joins TRBV2 to TRBJ2-3; a weak D match, TRBD2 (6 bases). Germline assignment: CDR1 SNHLY and CDR2 FYNNEI. Trimming removed 9 bases from V and 0 bases from J, with 10 bases in between. The CDR3 extends over 13 amino acids. The CDR3 spells CARPGLSTDTQYF. CDR3 DNA sequence: TGTGCCAGACCGGGACTCAGCACAGATACGCAGTATTTT.

This clonotype has more than one count but fewer than ten. This chain joins TRBV20-1 and TRBJ1-5, with a tentative D call TRBD1 (5 bases). This CDR3 region has 12 residues. The germline V gene has CDR1 DFQATT and CDR2 SNEGSKA (reference sequence). Here the CDR3 reads CRDRPSNQPQHF. The CDR3 DNA is TGCAGAGACAGACCAAGCAATCAGCCCCAGCATTTT.

This clonotype was observed many times. The chain has TRBV4-2 and TRBJ2-7, with D possibly being TRBD2 (6 bases). Deletions cut 2 bases from V and 5 bases from J, with 13 bases between. This CDR3 has 14 residues. Germline-derived CDR1 and CDR2 are LGHNA and YNFKEQ. The CDR3 nucleotides read TGTGCCAGCAGCCAATCGACTAGTACCCACGAGCAGTACTTC. It codes for CASSQSTSTHEQYF.

The rearrangement links TRBV7-9 to TRBJ2-4; D remains unclear. The CDR3 extends over 14 amino acids. The V and J ends lost 4 bases and 0 bases respectively, with 7 bases between them. In germline, CDR1 is SEHNR, CDR2 FQNEAQ (reference sequence). CDR3 bases: TGTGCCAGCAGCTCTAAGGGAGCCAAAAACATTCAGTACTTC. Protein: CASSSKGAKNIQYF.

This clonotype was counted only a few times. The rearrangement links TRBV6-1 to TRBJ2-3; D gene uncertain. This CDR3 is built from 13 residues. CDR1 and CDR2 (germline): MNHNS, SASEGT. Trimming stripped 5 bases from V and 4 bases from J, with 10 bases between. CDR3 amino acids: CASSTSWPDTQYF. The CDR3 coding sequence is TGTGCCAGCAGTACCTCGTGGCCAGATACGCAGTATTTT.

The table lists this clonotype with a few counts. J is TRBJ2-1 and V is TRBV2, with TRBD2 matching over 7 bases. V dropped 10 bases and J dropped 13; count of bases not matched to a gene: 13. Germline CDR1 SNHLY, CDR2 FYNNEI. This CDR3 spans 12 amino acids. The CDR3 nucleotides are TGTGCCACCTCGGAAAGCGGGACCGTACAGTTCTTC. Translated: CATSESGTVQFF.

Remarks on this clonotype: With a much larger clone just one base away, this may be a read error. The V gene is TRBV7-2, the J gene TRBJ2-2; TRBD2 agrees at 10 bases. Per the germline V gene, CDR1 is SGHTA and CDR2 is FQGNSA. Losses at the gene ends were 7 bases for V and 6 bases for J; bases not matched to a gene: 11. The CDR3 loop spans 16 amino acids. The CDR3 coding sequence is TGTGCCAGCAACCAAGCGCCTAGCGGGAGTCCCGGGGAGCTGTTTTTT. Protein product: CASNQAPSGSPGELFF. Full variable domain (rest looked up from reference TRBV7-2 and TRBJ2-2): GAGVSQSPSNKVTEKGKDVELRCDPISGHTALYWYRQSLGQGLEFLIYFQGNSAPDKSGLPSDRFSAERTGGSVSTLTIQRTQQEDSAVYLCASNQAPSGSPGELFFGEGSRLTVL.

This clonotype was detected a few times. The chain is built from TRBV7-9 and TRBJ2-2, with D perhaps TRBD1 (6 bases). The germline V and J ends were trimmed by 2 bases and 3 bases, with 10 bases remaining between them. The CDR3 is made up of 15 amino acids. Germline lookup yields CDR1 SEHNR and CDR2 FQNEAQ (reference sequence). As DNA, the CDR3 is TGTGCCAGCAGCTTAACAGGGTCGGACACCGGGGAGCTGTTTTTT. Translating gives CASSLTGSDTGELFF.

J is TRBJ2-7 and V is TRBV7-3, with TRBD1 matching over 8 bases. From germline, CDR1 is SGHTA and CDR2 FQGTGA. This CDR3 comprises 13 residues. With V trimmed by 3 bases and J by 6 bases, 4 bases remained unmatched. The CDR3 spells CASSFGQGGEQYF. The CDR3 nucleotides are TGTGCCAGCAGCTTCGGACAGGGAGGCGAGCAGTACTTC.

This clonotype was counted at least ten times. The V call is TRBV6-5, the J call TRBJ2-2; tentatively, D is TRBD2 (6 bases). Germline values: CDR1 MNHEY, CDR2 SVGAGI. V dropped 4 bases and J dropped 10 bases, with 13 bases sitting between them. The CDR3 is 13 residues long. CDR3 sequence: CASSFWRDSELFF. CDR3 nucleotide sequence: TGTGCCAGCAGTTTTTGGCGGGATTCGGAGCTGTTTTTT.

The V call is TRBV11-2, the J call TRBJ2-7; 11 nucleotides match TRBD2. Germline CDR1 reads SGHAT; CDR2 reads FQNNGV. V shed 4 bases, J shed 3 bases, and the junction held 2 bases outside the gene matches. CDR3 length: 14 amino acids. The CDR3 DNA sequence: TGTGCCAGCAGCTCCCTAGCGGGAGGCTACGAGCAGTACTTC. Protein sequence: CASSSLAGGYEQYF. The full variable domain, with the rest looked up from reference TRBV11-2 and TRBJ2-7, is EAGVAQSPRYKIIEKRQSVAFWCNPISGHATLYWYQQILGQGPKLLIQFQNNGVVDDSQLPKDRFSAERLKGVDSTLKIQPAKLEDSAVYLCASSSLAGGYEQYFGPGTRLTVT.

This clonotype was found a few times. The V call is TRBV10-2, the J call TRBJ2-2; unclear D gene. Looked up from germline, CDR1 is WSHSY and CDR2 is SAAADI. With 7 bases removed from V and 7 bases from J, the gap between germline ends came to 10 bases. This CDR3 is 12 amino acids long. The CDR3 region has the DNA TGCGCCAGCACCGAGCTAAGCGGGGAGCTGTTTTTT. This sequence encodes CASTELSGELFF.

The V call is TRBV20-1, the J call TRBJ2-7; D tentatively reads TRBD1 or TRBD2 (5 bases each). V lost 4 bases to trimming and J lost 7 bases, with 23 bases between them. CDR3 length: 15 amino acids. Looked up from germline, CDR1 is DFQATT and CDR2 is SNEGSKA (reference sequence). The CDR3 DNA sequence: TGCAGTGCTAAACGCCCGGGACGTCGGTCGAGAGAGCAGTACGTC. Protein product: CSAKRPGRRSREQYV.

About this clonotype itself: Possible read error: a much larger clone is one base away. The CDR3 DNA reads as TGTGCCGGCAGACGCTGGACTAACGACCCGAACACCGGGGAGCTGTTTTTT. Its protein is CAGRRWTNDPNTGELFF. The V call is TRBV6-6, the J call TRBJ2-2; D possibly corresponds to TRBD2 (6 bases). CDR1 MNHNY and CDR2 SVGAGI come from the germline V gene (reference sequence). CDR3 length equals 17 residues.

This clonotype was counted only a few times. The gene calls are TRBV7-2 and TRBJ2-5, with 9 positions matching TRBD1. The trim removed 6 bases at V and 4 bases at J, leaving 3 bases unmatched. The germline gives CDR1 SGHTA, CDR2 FQGNSA. This CDR3 is 13 amino acids long. The CDR3 protein is CASSSDRGETQYF. In DNA, the CDR3 is TGTGCCAGCAGTTCGGACAGGGGAGAGACCCAGTACTTC.

This clonotype was detected ten times or more. The chain recombines TRBV9 with TRBJ1-5; no reliable D call. The V gene's germline CDR1 is SGDLS and CDR2 YYNGEE. V was pared by 0 bases and J by 3 bases, with 4 bases between. The CDR3 spans 13 residues. In DNA form, the CDR3 reads TGTGCCAGCAGCGTAGGAATCAATCAGCCCCAGCATTTT. It codes for CASSVGINQPQHF. Full variable domain (rest looked up from reference TRBV9 and TRBJ1-5): DSGVTQTPKHLITATGQRVTLRCSPRSGDLSVYWYQQSLDQGLQFLIQYYNGEERAKGNILERFSAQQFPDLHSELNLSSLELGDSALYFCASSVGINQPQHFGDGTRLSIL.

The chain carries TRBV6-6 and TRBJ2-7, with 13 bases matching TRBD2. This CDR3 is built from 19 residues. V was clipped by 3 bases and J by 4 bases; unmatched bases: 15. Germline V gene lookup returns CDR1 MNHNY and CDR2 SVGAGI (reference sequence). This chain's CDR3 is CASSYGVGARTSGSYEQYF. The CDR3 region has the DNA TGTGCCAGCAGTTATGGGGTGGGGGCGAGGACTAGCGGGAGTTACGAGCAGTACTTC.

This clonotype was detected many times. The CDR3 loop is CASSLGWASASYEQYF. The CDR3 nucleotides are TGTGCCAGCAGCTTAGGTTGGGCTAGTGCATCCTACGAGCAGTACTTC. The chain recombines TRBV7-8 with TRBJ2-7, with unresolved D. The CDR3 is 16 residues long. The germline V gene has CDR1 SGHVS and CDR2 FQNEAQ. V gave up 1 base and J gave up 1 base, with 14 bases separating them. Drawing the rest from reference TRBV7-8 and TRBJ2-7, the complete variable domain is GAGVSQSPRYKVAKRGQDVALRCDPISGHVSLFWYQQALGQGPEFLTYFQNEAQLDKSGLPSDRFFAERPEGSVSTLKIQRTQQEDSAVYLCASSLGWASASYEQYFGPGTRLTVT.

This clonotype was observed at least ten times. This chain uses TRBV11-2 with TRBJ2-1, with 9 nucleotides matching TRBD1. The CDR3 runs to 17 residues. From germline, CDR1 is SGHAT and CDR2 FQNNGV. Unmatched junction bases numbered 14, after V lost 5 bases and J lost 6 bases. CDR3 in amino acids: CASSVLGGTGLTNEQFF. In DNA, the CDR3 is TGTGCCAGCAGCGTGCTTGGTGGGACAGGGTTAACCAATGAGCAGTTCTTC.